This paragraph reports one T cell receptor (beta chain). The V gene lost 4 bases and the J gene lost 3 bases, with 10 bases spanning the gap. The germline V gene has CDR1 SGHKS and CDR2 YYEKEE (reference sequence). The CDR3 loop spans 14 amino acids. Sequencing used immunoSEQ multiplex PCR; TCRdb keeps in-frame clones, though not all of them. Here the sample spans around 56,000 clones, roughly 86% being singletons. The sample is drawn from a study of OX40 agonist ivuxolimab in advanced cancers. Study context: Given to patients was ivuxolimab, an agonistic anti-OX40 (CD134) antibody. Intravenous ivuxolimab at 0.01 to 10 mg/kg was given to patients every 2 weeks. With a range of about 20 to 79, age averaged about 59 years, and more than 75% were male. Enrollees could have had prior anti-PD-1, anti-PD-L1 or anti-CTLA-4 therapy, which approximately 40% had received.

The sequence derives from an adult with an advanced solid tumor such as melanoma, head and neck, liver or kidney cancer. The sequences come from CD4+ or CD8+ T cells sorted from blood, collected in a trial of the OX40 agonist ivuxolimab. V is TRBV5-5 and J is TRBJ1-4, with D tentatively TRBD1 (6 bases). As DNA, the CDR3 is TGTGCCAGCAGCGGCAGGGGTGCTAATGAAAAACTGTTTTTT. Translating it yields CASSGRGANEKLFF.